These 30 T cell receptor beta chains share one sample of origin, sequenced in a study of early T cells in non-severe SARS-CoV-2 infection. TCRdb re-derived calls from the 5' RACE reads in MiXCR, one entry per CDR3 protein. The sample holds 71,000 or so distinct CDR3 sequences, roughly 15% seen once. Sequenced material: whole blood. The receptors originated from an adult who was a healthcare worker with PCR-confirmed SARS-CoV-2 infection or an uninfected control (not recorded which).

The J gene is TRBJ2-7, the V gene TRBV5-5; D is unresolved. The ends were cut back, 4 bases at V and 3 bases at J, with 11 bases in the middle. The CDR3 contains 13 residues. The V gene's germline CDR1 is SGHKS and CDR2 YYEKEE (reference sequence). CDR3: CASSPLVLYEQYF. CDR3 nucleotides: TGTGCCAGCAGCCCTTTGGTCCTCTACGAGCAGTACTTC.

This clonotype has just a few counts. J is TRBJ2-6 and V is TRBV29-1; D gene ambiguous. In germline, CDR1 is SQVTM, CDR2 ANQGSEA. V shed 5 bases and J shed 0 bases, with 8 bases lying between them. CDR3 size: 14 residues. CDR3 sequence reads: CSVYQSSGANVLTF. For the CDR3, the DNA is TGCAGCGTTTACCAGAGCTCTGGGGCCAACGTCCTGACTTTC.

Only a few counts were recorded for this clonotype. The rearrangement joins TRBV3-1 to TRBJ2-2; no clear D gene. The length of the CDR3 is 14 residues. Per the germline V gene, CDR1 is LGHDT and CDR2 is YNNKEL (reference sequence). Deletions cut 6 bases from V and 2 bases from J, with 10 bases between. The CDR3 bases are TGTGCCAGCAGTCCCGACCGTAACACCGGGGAGCTGTTTTTT. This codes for CASSPDRNTGELFF.

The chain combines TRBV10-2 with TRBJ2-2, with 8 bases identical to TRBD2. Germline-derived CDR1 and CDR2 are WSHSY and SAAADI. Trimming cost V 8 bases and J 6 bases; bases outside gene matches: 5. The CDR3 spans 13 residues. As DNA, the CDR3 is TGCGCCAGCCAAGGCGGGGGGTCCGGGGAGCTGTTTTTT. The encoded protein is CASQGGGSGELFF.

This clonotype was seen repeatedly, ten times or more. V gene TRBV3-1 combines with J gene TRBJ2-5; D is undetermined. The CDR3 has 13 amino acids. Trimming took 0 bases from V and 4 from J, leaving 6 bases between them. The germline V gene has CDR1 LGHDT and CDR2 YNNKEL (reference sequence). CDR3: CASSQDLGETQYF. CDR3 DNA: TGTGCCAGCAGCCAAGATTTGGGAGAGACCCAGTACTTC.

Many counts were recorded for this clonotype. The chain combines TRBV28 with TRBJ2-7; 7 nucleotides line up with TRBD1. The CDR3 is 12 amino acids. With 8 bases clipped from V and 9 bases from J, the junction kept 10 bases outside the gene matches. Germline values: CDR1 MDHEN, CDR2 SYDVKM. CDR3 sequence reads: CASETGSQGQYF. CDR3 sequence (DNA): TGTGCCAGCGAGACAGGGTCTCAGGGGCAGTACTTC.

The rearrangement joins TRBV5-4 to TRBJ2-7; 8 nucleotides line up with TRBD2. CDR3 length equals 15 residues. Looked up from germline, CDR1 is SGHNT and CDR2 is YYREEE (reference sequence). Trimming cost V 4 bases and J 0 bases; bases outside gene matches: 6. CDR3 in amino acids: CASSRAGASSYEQYF. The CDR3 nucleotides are TGTGCCAGCAGCCGAGCGGGGGCGAGCTCCTACGAGCAGTACTTC. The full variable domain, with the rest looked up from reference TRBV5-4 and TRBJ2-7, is ETGVTQSPTHLIKTRGQQVTLRCSSQSGHNTVSWYQQALGQGPQFIFQYYREEENGRGNFPPRFSGLQFPNYSSELNVNALELDDSALYLCASSRAGASSYEQYFGPGTRLTVT.

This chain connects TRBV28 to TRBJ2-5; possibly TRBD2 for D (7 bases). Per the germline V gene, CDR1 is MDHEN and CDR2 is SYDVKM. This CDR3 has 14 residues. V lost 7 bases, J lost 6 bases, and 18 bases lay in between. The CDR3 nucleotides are TGTGCCAGCACCCCCGGGCGGGGGCAGAAGACCCAGTACTTC. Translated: CASTPGRGQKTQYF.

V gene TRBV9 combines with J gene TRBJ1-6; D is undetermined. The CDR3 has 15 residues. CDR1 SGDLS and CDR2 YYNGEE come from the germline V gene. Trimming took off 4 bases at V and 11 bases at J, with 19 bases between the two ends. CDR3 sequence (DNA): TGTGCCAGCAGCTCCCCCGGGCCTGGACCGACACCCCTCCACTTT. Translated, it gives CASSSPGPGPTPLHF.

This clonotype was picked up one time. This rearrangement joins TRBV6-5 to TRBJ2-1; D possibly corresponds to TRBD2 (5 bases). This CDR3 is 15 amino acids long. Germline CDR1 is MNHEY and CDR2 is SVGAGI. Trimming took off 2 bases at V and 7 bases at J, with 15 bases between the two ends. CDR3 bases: TGTGCCAGCAGTTACGGCTCGGCCCGGGGTAATGAGCAGTTCTTC. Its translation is CASSYGSARGNEQFF.

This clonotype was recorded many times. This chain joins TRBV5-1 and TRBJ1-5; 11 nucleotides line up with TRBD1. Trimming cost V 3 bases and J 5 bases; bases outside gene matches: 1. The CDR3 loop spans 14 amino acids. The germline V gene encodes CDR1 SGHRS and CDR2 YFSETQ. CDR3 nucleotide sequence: TGCGCCAGCAGCTGGACAGGGGGCGATCAGCCCCAGCATTTT. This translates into CASSWTGGDQPQHF. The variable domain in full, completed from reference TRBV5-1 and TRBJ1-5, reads KAGVTQTPRYLIKTRGQQVTLSCSPISGHRSVSWYQQTPGQGLQFLFEYFSETQRNKGNFPGRFSGRQFSNSRSEMNVSTLELGDSALYLCASSWTGGDQPQHFGDGTRLSIL.

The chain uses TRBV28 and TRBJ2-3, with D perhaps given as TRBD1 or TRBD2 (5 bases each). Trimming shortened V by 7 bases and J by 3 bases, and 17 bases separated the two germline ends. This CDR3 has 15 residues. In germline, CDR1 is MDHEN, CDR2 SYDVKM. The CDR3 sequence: CASTTSGQPTDTQYF. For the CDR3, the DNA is TGTGCCAGCACAACCTCGGGGCAGCCTACAGATACGCAGTATTTT.

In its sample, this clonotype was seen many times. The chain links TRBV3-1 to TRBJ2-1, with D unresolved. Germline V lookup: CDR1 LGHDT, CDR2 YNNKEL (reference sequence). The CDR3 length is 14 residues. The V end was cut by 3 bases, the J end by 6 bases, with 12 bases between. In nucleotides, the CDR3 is TGTGCCAGCAGCCACCTCCCGAAGCGCAATGAGCAGTTCTTC. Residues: CASSHLPKRNEQFF.

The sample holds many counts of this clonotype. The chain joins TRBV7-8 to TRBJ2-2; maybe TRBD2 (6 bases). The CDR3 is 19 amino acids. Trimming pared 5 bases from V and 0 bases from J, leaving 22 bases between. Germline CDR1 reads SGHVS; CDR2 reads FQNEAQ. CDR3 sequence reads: CASSLLPAGRFANTGELFF. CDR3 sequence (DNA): TGTGCCAGCAGCCTCCTTCCTGCGGGGAGGTTCGCGAACACCGGGGAGCTGTTTTTT.

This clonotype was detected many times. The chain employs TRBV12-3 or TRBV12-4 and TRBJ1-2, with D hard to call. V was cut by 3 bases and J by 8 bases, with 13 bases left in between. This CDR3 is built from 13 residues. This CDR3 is CASSFGQARGYTF. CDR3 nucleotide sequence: TGTGCCAGCAGTTTTGGGCAGGCAAGGGGCTACACCTTC.

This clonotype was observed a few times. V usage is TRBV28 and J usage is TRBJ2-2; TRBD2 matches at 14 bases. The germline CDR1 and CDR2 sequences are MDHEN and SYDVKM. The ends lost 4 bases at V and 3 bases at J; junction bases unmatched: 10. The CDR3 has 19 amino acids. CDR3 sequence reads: CASSSQRLAGGPYTGELFF. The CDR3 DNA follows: TGTGCCAGCAGTTCTCAGCGACTAGCGGGGGGGCCTTACACCGGGGAGCTGTTTTTT.

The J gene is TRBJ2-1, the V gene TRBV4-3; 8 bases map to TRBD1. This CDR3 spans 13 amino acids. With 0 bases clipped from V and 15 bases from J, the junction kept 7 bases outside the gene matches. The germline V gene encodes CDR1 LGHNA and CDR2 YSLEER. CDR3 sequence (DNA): TGCGCCAGCAGCCAAGATAGAGGGACAGGCCCGTTCTTC. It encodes CASSQDRGTGPFF.

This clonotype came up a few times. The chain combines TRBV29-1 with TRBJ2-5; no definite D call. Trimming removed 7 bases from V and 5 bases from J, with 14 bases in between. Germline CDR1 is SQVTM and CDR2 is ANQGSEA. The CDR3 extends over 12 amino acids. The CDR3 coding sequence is TGCAGCGCAGGACCCGTGGGGGAGACCCAGTACTTC. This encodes CSAGPVGETQYF.

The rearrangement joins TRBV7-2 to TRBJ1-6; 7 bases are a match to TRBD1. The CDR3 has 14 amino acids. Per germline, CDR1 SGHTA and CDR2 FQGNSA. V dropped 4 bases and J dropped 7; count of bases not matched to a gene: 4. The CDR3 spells CASSWTGQNSPLHF. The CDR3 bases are TGTGCCAGCAGCTGGACAGGCCAGAATTCACCCCTCCACTTT.

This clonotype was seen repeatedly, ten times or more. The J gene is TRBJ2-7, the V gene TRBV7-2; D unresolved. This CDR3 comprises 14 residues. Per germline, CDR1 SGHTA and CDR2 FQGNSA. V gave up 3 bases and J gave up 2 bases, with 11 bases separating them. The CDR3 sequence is CASSFQTGPYEQYF. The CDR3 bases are TGTGCCAGCAGCTTTCAGACTGGCCCCTACGAGCAGTACTTC.

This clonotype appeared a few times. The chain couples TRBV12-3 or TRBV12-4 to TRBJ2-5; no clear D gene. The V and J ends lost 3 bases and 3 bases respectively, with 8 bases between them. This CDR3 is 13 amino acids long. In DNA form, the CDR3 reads TGTGCCAGCAGTTTCGGTCAGGAAGAGACCCAGTACTTC. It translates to CASSFGQEETQYF.

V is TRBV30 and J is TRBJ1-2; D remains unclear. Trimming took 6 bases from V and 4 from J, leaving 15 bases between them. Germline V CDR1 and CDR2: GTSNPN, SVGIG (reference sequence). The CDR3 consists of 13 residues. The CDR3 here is CACLPLAIYGYTF. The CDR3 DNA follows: TGTGCCTGCCTACCTTTGGCGATCTATGGCTACACCTTC.

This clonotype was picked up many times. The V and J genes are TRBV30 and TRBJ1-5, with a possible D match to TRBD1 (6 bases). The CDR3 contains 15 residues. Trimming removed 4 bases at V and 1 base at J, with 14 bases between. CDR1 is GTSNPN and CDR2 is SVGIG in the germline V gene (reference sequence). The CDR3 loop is CAWNPGDRSNQPQHF. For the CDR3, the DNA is TGTGCCTGGAACCCCGGAGACAGGAGCAATCAGCCCCAGCATTTT. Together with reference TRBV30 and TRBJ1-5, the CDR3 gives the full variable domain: SQTIHQWPATLVQPVGSPLSLECTVEGTSNPNLYWYRQAAGRGLQLLFYSVGIGQISSEVPQNLSASRPQDRQFILSSKKLLLSDSGFYLCAWNPGDRSNQPQHFGDGTRLSIL.

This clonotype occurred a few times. The CDR3 sequence: CASSLSPSANQETQYF. CDR3 DNA: TGCGCCAGCAGCCTTTCTCCTTCAGCCAACCAAGAGACCCAGTACTTC. The rearrangement joins TRBV5-1 to TRBJ2-5, with unresolved D. There are 16 residues in the CDR3. Per the germline V gene, CDR1 is SGHRS and CDR2 is YFSETQ. Trimming removed 4 bases at V and 0 bases at J, with 16 bases between.

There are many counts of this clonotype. The CDR3 nucleotides read TGCGCCAGCAGCTTGACAGATGCTACTATGGGCTACACCTTC. This sequence encodes CASSLTDATMGYTF. The rearrangement joins TRBV5-1 to TRBJ1-2; D is uncertain. In germline, CDR1 is SGHRS, CDR2 YFSETQ. The CDR3 covers 14 residues. V lost 1 base and J 8 bases, leaving 15 bases between the germline ends. Drawing the rest from reference TRBV5-1 and TRBJ1-2, the complete variable domain is KAGVTQTPRYLIKTRGQQVTLSCSPISGHRSVSWYQQTPGQGLQFLFEYFSETQRNKGNFPGRFSGRQFSNSRSEMNVSTLELGDSALYLCASSLTDATMGYTFGSGTRLTVV.

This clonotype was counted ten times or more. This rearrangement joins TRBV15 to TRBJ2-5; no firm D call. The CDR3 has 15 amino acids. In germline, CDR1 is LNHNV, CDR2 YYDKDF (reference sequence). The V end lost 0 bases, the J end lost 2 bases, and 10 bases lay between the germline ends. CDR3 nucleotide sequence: TGTGCCACCAGCAGAGACCCTCCCGGGCAAGAGACCCAGTACTTC. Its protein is CATSRDPPGQETQYF.

CDR3 residues: CSVVGGSGETQYF. The DNA for the CDR3 is TGCAGCGTTGTTGGGGGGAGTGGAGAGACCCAGTACTTC. The rearrangement links TRBV29-1 to TRBJ2-5; tentative D call: TRBD2 (6 bases). The CDR3 has 13 residues. Germline V gene lookup returns CDR1 SQVTM and CDR2 ANQGSEA. Trimming removed 4 bases at V and 4 bases at J, with 13 bases between.

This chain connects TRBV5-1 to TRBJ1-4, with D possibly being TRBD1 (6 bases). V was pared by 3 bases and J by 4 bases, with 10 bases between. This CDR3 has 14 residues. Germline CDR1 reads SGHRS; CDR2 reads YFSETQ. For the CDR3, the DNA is TGCGCCAGCAGCTCGGACAGTAATAATGAAAAACTGTTTTTT. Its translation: CASSSDSNNEKLFF. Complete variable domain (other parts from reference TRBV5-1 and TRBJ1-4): KAGVTQTPRYLIKTRGQQVTLSCSPISGHRSVSWYQQTPGQGLQFLFEYFSETQRNKGNFPGRFSGRQFSNSRSEMNVSTLELGDSALYLCASSSDSNNEKLFFGSGTQLSVL.

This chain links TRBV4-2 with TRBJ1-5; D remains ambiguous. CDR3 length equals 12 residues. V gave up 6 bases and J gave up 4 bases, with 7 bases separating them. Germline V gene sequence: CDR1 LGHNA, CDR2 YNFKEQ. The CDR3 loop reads CASSLTNQPQHF. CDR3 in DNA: TGTGCCAGCAGTCTTACAAATCAGCCCCAGCATTTT.

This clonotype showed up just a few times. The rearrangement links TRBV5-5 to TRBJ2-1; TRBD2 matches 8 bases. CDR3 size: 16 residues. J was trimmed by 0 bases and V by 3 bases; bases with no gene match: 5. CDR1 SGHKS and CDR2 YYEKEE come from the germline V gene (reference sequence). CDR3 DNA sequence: TGTGCCAGCAGCTGGACTAGCCCCCTCTCCTACAATGAGCAGTTCTTC. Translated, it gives CASSWTSPLSYNEQFF. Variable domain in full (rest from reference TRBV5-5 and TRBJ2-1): DAGVTQSPTHLIKTRGQQVTLRCSPISGHKSVSWYQQVLGQGPQFIFQYYEKEERGRGNFPDRFSARQFPNYSSELNVNALLLGDSALYLCASSWTSPLSYNEQFFGPGTRLTVL.